These 22 T cell receptor beta chains were sequenced from one sample in a study of T-cell memory formation after mild COVID-19. MiXCR, applied by TCRdb to the 5' RACE reads, yields one record per CDR3 protein. Counted here are approximately 350,000 distinct CDR3 sequences, around 15% occurring once; the ten biggest clones make up roughly 22%. The source material was PBMCs or a T cell subset sorted from them (not recorded which). Receptors originate from a man younger than 30 who had mild COVID-19 (a few samples of this study predate the infection). Cell type and time point are not known.

This chain connects TRBV6-6 to TRBJ2-7; perhaps TRBD2 as D (5 bases). The CDR3 covers 15 residues. V dropped 6 bases and J dropped 4 bases, with 19 bases sitting between them. Germline loops: CDR1 MNHNY, CDR2 SVGAGI (reference sequence). The CDR3 sequence: CASSQTAISGYEQYV. The DNA for the CDR3 is TGTGCCAGCAGCCAGACGGCGATCTCGGGGTACGAGCAGTACGTC.

There are a few counts of this clonotype. The rearrangement links TRBV7-2 to TRBJ2-3; 13 positions agree with TRBD2. The CDR3 is 21 residues long. The V gene end was trimmed by 1 base and the J gene end by 1 base; junction bases not matched to a gene: 14. Germline V gives CDR1 SGHTA, CDR2 FQGNSA. In nucleotides, the CDR3 is TGTGCCAGCAGCTTAGGCCGGGCCCGACGACTAGCGGGGGGTGGCACAGATACGCAGTATTTT. Its translation: CASSLGRARRLAGGGTDTQYF.

This chain uses TRBV4-3 with TRBJ1-1; D might be TRBD1 (6 bases). The CDR3 spans 16 residues. Germline V gives CDR1 LGHNA, CDR2 YSLEER. V was trimmed by 0 bases and J by 1 base, leaving 12 bases between them. CDR3 in DNA: TGCGCCAGCAGCCAAGAAGGAGGGGGGGAGAACACTGAAGCTTTCTTT. Protein: CASSQEGGGENTEAFF.

This clonotype was observed a few times. J is TRBJ2-1 and V is TRBV5-1, with 8 bases fitting TRBD2. The CDR3 contains 15 residues. CDR1 SGHRS and CDR2 YFSETQ come from the germline V gene. V shed 1 base, J shed 3 bases, and the junction held 3 bases outside the gene matches. The CDR3 here is CASSLRGGDYNEQFF. The CDR3 DNA reads as TGCGCCAGCAGCTTGCGGGGGGGGGACTACAATGAGCAGTTCTTC.

This clonotype has just a few counts. This chain links TRBV7-2 with TRBJ1-5, with D perhaps matching TRBD1 (6 bases). The CDR3 is 16 residues long. CDR1 and CDR2 (germline): SGHTA, FQGNSA. The V end was cut by 1 base, the J end by 0 bases, with 10 bases between. Written as DNA, the CDR3 is TGTGCCAGCAGCTTAGAATCGGGGGCTAGCAATCAGCCCCAGCATTTT. It codes for CASSLESGASNQPQHF.

In regard to this clonotype: A much larger clonotype is one base distant, so this may be a read error. The chain joins TRBV6-5 to TRBJ2-5; 7 positions agree with TRBD2. Per germline, CDR1 MNHEY and CDR2 SVGAGI. The CDR3 loop spans 15 amino acids. The CDR3 region has the DNA TGTGCCATCAGTCCTATCACTAGCGTAGAAGAGACCCAGTACTTC. Translation: CAISPITSVEETQYF.

There are many counts of this clonotype. The rearrangement uses TRBV7-2 and TRBJ1-3; D is uncertain. The CDR3 is made up of 14 amino acids. Germline V CDR1 and CDR2: SGHTA, FQGNSA. V was cut by 6 bases and J by 0 bases, with 9 bases left in between. In DNA form, the CDR3 reads TGTGCCAGCAGACCAGACAACTCTGGAAACACCATATATTTT. Amino acids: CASRPDNSGNTIYF.

This clonotype was detected many times. The chain employs TRBV5-1 and TRBJ2-4; the D gene is possibly TRBD2 (6 bases). CDR3 size: 15 residues. V shed 3 bases and J shed 3 bases, with 13 bases lying between them. CDR1 is SGHRS, CDR2 YFSETQ, per germline. The CDR3 loop is CASSSGELGKNIQYF. The CDR3 bases are TGCGCCAGCAGCTCGGGGGAGTTGGGCAAAAACATTCAGTACTTC. Filled out from reference TRBV5-1 and TRBJ2-4, the complete variable domain reads KAGVTQTPRYLIKTRGQQVTLSCSPISGHRSVSWYQQTPGQGLQFLFEYFSETQRNKGNFPGRFSGRQFSNSRSEMNVSTLELGDSALYLCASSSGELGKNIQYFGAGTRLSVL.

This clonotype was seen at least ten times. This chain links TRBV5-1 with TRBJ2-1; maybe TRBD1 (7 bases). CDR3 length: 13 amino acids. The V and J ends lost 4 bases and 5 bases respectively, with 10 bases between them. CDR1 and CDR2 (germline): SGHRS, YFSETQ. The CDR3 sequence is CASSAGQNNEQFF. Written as DNA, the CDR3 is TGCGCCAGCAGCGCGGGACAGAACAATGAGCAGTTCTTC. Full variable domain (missing parts from reference TRBV5-1 and TRBJ2-1): KAGVTQTPRYLIKTRGQQVTLSCSPISGHRSVSWYQQTPGQGLQFLFEYFSETQRNKGNFPGRFSGRQFSNSRSEMNVSTLELGDSALYLCASSAGQNNEQFFGPGTRLTVL.

Only a few counts were recorded for this clonotype. V usage is TRBV5-5 and J usage is TRBJ1-5; 9 bases fit TRBD1. The CDR3 runs 15 residues. V lost 2 bases, J lost 5 bases, and 5 bases stayed unmatched. CDR1 is SGHKS, CDR2 YYEKEE, per germline (reference sequence). CDR3 amino acids: CASSFTGGQDQPQHF. DNA of the CDR3: TGTGCCAGCAGCTTTACAGGGGGCCAGGATCAGCCCCAGCATTTT.

This clonotype was detected only a few times. The genes are TRBV6-5 and TRBJ2-1, with D tentatively TRBD2 (6 bases). CDR3 size: 13 residues. CDR1 MNHEY and CDR2 SVGAGI come from the germline V gene. V shed 5 bases and J shed 4 bases, with 9 bases lying between them. The CDR3 is CASSTREYNEQFF. The CDR3 nucleotides are TGTGCCAGCAGTACCCGGGAGTACAATGAGCAGTTCTTC.

This clonotype was counted many times. This chain uses TRBV12-3 or TRBV12-4 with TRBJ2-5; the D call may be TRBD1 or TRBD2 (5 bases each). There are 14 residues in the CDR3. The CDR3 here is CPTCGDPVGETQYF. The DNA of the CDR3 is TGTCCCACTTGTGGGGACCCAGTCGGAGAGACCCAGTACTTC.

There are a few counts of this clonotype. This sequence joins TRBV7-2 and TRBJ1-1, with D perhaps matching TRBD1 (5 bases). Germline lookup yields CDR1 SGHTA and CDR2 FQGNSA. The CDR3 runs 13 residues. V lost 6 bases, J lost 1 base, and 9 bases lay in between. The CDR3 is CASRQDGNTEAFF. The CDR3 DNA is TGTGCCAGCAGACAGGACGGGAACACTGAAGCTTTCTTT.

The gene calls are TRBV10-2 and TRBJ2-2, with TRBD2 matching 12 bases. This CDR3 has 15 amino acids. The V gene's germline CDR1 is WSHSY and CDR2 SAAADI. V trimming: 7 bases; J trimming: 6 bases; junction bases outside the gene matches: 6. CDR3 nucleotides: TGCGCCAGCAACCAAGGGACTAGCGGGTCCGGGGAGCTGTTTTTT. Translating gives CASNQGTSGSGELFF.

Many counts were recorded for this clonotype. This chain links TRBV18 with TRBJ2-7, with TRBD1 identical over 7 bases. Per the germline V gene, CDR1 is KGHSH and CDR2 is LQKENI. The CDR3 runs to 16 residues. J gave up 3 bases and V 2 bases, and 10 bases lay outside the gene matches. CDR3 in DNA: TGTGCCAGCTCACCAGGGCAGGGCAGGGACAGCTACGAGCAGTACTTC. It encodes CASSPGQGRDSYEQYF.

CDR3 bases: TGTGCCAGCAGTGAGGGACCACCTGGAGAGACCCAGTACTTC. It specifies CASSEGPPGETQYF. V and J are TRBV6-2 or TRBV6-3 and TRBJ2-5; D tentatively fits TRBD1 or TRBD2 (5 bases each). V lost 5 bases and J 4 bases, leaving 14 bases between the germline ends. CDR1 and CDR2 (germline): MNHEY, SVGEGT. The CDR3 runs to 14 residues.

This sequence joins TRBV20-1 and TRBJ2-5; 8 bases are shared with TRBD1. This CDR3 spans 14 amino acids. From germline, CDR1 is DFQATT and CDR2 SNEGSKA (reference sequence). The V gene end was trimmed by 1 base and the J gene end by 4 bases; junction bases not matched to a gene: 5. The CDR3 DNA reads as TGCAGTGCTAGAGGCTCCACAGGGGGAGAGACCCAGTACTTC. Protein sequence: CSARGSTGGETQYF.

In its sample, this clonotype was seen a few times. The chain has TRBV7-2 and TRBJ1-3, with a weak D call TRBD1 (5 bases). Germline V gives CDR1 SGHTA, CDR2 FQGNSA. There are 17 residues in the CDR3. V lost 6 bases, J lost 3 bases, and 21 bases lay in between. CDR3 sequence reads: CASSIFGGILNGNTIYF. The CDR3 DNA follows: TGTGCCAGCAGTATCTTCGGGGGTATACTCAATGGAAACACCATATATTTT.

This clonotype was seen only a few times. V gene TRBV18 combines with J gene TRBJ2-7; 13 bases map to TRBD2. Trimming removed 4 bases from V and 6 bases from J; junction bases left unmatched: 9. Germline V gene lookup returns CDR1 KGHSH and CDR2 LQKENI. CDR3 length: 16 residues. The CDR3 here is CASSRELAGGLSEQYV. In DNA form, the CDR3 reads TGTGCCAGCTCACGGGAACTAGCGGGGGGGCTCTCCGAGCAGTACGTC.

The genes are TRBV21-1 and TRBJ2-7; TRBD1, as called in the table, went unchecked against the DNA. TRBV21-1 is designated a pseudogene. The CDR3 consists of 15 residues. This CDR3 is CASSTPYRGGEEQYV. The CDR3 nucleotides are TGTGCCAGCAGTACCCCGTACAGGGGAGGTGAAGAGCAGTACGTC.

This chain uses TRBV7-2 with TRBJ1-4, with D hard to call. This CDR3 comprises 13 residues. The V gene lost 5 bases and the J gene lost 5 bases, with 9 bases spanning the gap. CDR1 and CDR2 from the germline V gene are SGHTA and FQGNSA. Here the CDR3 DNA reads TGTGCCAGCAGCCGAGCTGGGAATGAAAAACTGTTTTTT. It specifies CASSRAGNEKLFF.

This clonotype was seen more than once but under ten times. This sequence joins TRBV5-4 and TRBJ1-2, with D perhaps TRBD1 (5 bases). In germline, CDR1 is SGHNT, CDR2 YYREEE (reference sequence). The CDR3 runs to 17 residues. V lost 0 bases and J lost 1, with 16 bases in between. CDR3 residues: CASSLVTTETVNYGYTF. Here the CDR3 DNA reads TGTGCCAGCAGCTTGGTTACGACAGAAACCGTTAACTATGGCTACACCTTC.